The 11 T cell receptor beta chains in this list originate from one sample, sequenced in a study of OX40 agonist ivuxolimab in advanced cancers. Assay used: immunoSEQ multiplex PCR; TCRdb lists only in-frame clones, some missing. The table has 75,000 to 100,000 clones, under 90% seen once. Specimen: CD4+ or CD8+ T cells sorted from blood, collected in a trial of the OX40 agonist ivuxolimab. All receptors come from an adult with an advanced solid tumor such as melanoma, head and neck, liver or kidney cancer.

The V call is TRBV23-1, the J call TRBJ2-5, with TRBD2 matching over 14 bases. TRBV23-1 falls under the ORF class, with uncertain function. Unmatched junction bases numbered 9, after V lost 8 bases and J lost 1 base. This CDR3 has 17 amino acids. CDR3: CASGPGLAGATQETQYF. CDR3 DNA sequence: TGCGCCAGCGGGCCGGGACTAGCGGGAGCTACCCAAGAGACCCAGTACTTC.

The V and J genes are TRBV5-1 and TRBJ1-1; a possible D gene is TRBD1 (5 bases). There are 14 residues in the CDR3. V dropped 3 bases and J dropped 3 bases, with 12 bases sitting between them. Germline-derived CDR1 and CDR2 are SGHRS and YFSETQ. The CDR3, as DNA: TGCGCCAGCAGCTCCGGCAGGGCGTACACTGAAGCTTTCTTT. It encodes CASSSGRAYTEAFF.

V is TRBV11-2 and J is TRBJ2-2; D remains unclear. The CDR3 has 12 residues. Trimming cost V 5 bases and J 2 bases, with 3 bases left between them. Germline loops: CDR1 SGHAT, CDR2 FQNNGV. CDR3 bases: TGTGCCAGCAGCGATAACACCGGGGAGCTGTTTTTT. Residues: CASSDNTGELFF.

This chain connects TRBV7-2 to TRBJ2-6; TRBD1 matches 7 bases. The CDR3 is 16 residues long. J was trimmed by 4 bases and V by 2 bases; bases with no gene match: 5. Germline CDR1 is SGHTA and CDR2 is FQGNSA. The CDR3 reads CASSLTEGAGANVLTF. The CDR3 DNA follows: TGTGCCAGCAGCTTAACCGAGGGGGCCGGGGCCAACGTCCTGACTTTC.

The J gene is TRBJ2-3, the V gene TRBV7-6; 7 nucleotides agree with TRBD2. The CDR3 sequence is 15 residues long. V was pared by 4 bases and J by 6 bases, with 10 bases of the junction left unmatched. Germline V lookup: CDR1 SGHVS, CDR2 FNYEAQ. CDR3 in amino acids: CASSSRIAGEDTQYF. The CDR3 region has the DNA TGTGCCAGCAGCTCACGCATAGCGGGCGAGGATACGCAGTATTTT.

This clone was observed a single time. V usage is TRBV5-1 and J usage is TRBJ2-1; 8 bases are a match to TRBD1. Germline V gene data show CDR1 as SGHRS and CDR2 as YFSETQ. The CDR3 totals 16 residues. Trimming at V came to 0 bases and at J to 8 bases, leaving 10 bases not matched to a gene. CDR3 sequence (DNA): TGCGCCAGCAGCTTGGCCAGTGGACAGGGAACCCATGAGCAGTTCTTC. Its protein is CASSLASGQGTHEQFF.

The CDR3 bases are TGCAGCGTTGATCTCACCGGACAGGGTTCAGATACGCAGTATTTT. This translates into CSVDLTGQGSDTQYF. This chain connects TRBV29-1 to TRBJ2-3; 8 nucleotides line up with TRBD1. The J segment lost 4 bases and the V segment lost 3 bases, leaving 9 bases of the junction unmatched. The CDR3 has 15 residues. Germline V lookup: CDR1 SQVTM, CDR2 ANQGSEA.

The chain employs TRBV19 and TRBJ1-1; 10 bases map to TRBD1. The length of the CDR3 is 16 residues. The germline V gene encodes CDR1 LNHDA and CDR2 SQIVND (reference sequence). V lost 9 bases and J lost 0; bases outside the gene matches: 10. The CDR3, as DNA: TGTGCCAGCCACGGGACAGGGGTTTTCATGAACACTGAAGCTTTCTTT. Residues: CASHGTGVFMNTEAFF.

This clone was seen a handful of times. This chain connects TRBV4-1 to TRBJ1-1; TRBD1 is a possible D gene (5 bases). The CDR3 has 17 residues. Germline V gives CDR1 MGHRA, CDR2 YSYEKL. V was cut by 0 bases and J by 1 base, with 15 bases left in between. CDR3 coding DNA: TGCGCCAGCAGCCAAGATCGGGGACGGGCGTCGAACACTGAAGCTTTCTTT. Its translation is CASSQDRGRASNTEAFF.

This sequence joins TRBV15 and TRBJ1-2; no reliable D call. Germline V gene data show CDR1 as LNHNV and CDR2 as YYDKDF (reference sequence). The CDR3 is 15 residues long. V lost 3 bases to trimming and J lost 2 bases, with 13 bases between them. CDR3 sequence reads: CATSRLIPTNYGYTF. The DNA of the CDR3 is TGTGCCACCAGCAGGCTGATCCCGACCAACTATGGCTACACCTTC.

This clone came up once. The CDR3 here is CASSLVAGASLRGYTF. CDR3 coding DNA: TGTGCCAGCAGCTTGGTGGCAGGTGCTAGCTTACGTGGCTACACCTTC. J is TRBJ1-2 and V is TRBV5-4; D is uncertain. The V end was cut by 0 bases, the J end by 7 bases, with 19 bases between. In germline, CDR1 is SGHNT, CDR2 YYREEE (reference sequence). The length of the CDR3 is 16 residues. Full variable domain (outside the CDR3, taken from reference TRBV5-4 and TRBJ1-2): ETGVTQSPTHLIKTRGQQVTLRCSSQSGHNTVSWYQQALGQGPQFIFQYYREEENGRGNFPPRFSGLQFPNYSSELNVNALELDDSALYLCASSLVAGASLRGYTFGSGTRLTVV.